This TCR beta chain was documented in a study of OX40 agonist ivuxolimab in advanced cancers. Looking at the study overall: Patients undergoing dose escalation presented with hepatocellular carcinoma, melanoma, renal cell or head and neck cancer.

CDR3 length equals 18 residues. Germline V lookup: CDR1 SGHAT, CDR2 FQNNGV. Unmatched junction bases numbered 11, after V lost 2 bases and J lost 2 bases. Sequencing used immunoSEQ multiplex PCR; TCRdb keeps in-frame clones, though not all of them. The table includes 70,000 to 80,000 clones, about 94% detected once. The sample in question was CD4+ or CD8+ T cells sorted from blood, obtained in a trial of the OX40 agonist ivuxolimab. The chain is built from TRBV11-2 and TRBJ2-7; 11 nucleotides match TRBD2. The clonotype comes from an adult with an advanced solid tumor such as melanoma, head and neck, liver or kidney cancer. CDR3 coding DNA: TGTGCCAGCAGCTTACTGCCAGGGGGGACTAGCGGAACCTACGAGCAGTACTTC. This gives the protein CASSLLPGGTSGTYEQYF. Filled out from reference TRBV11-2 and TRBJ2-7, the complete variable domain reads EAGVAQSPRYKIIEKRQSVAFWCNPISGHATLYWYQQILGQGPKLLIQFQNNGVVDDSQLPKDRFSAERLKGVDSTLKIQPAKLEDSAVYLCASSLLPGGTSGTYEQYFGPGTRLTVT.